This entry is about one T cell receptor (beta chain). The antigen is unknown. This CDR3 is also generated by other DNA sequences in the sample. These data come from a study of PD-1 blockade in classical Hodgkin lymphoma. Notes on the study in general: Patients were excluded if nivolumab began under 1 year after ASCT (the autologous transplant). Lower baseline TCR diversity marked trial partial responders and progressors. CD4+ but not CD8+ TCR diversity rose significantly by C4D1.

Relapse was seen in all patients after autologous stem cell transplantation, and brentuximab vedotin exposure was variable. After removal of 1 base from V and 1 base from J, the junction contained 1 base not matched to a gene. Germline lookup yields CDR1 LGHNA and CDR2 YSLEER. CDR3 size: 15 residues. The protocol was immunoSEQ multiplex PCR, while the TCRdb copy is restricted to in-frame clones and leaves out a portion. The table shows 38,000 or so clones, with more than 65% occurring only once. The chain has TRBV4-3 and TRBJ2-3; 8 bases align to TRBD2. Material: peripheral blood mononuclear cells (PBMCs), obtained before the second cycle of nivolumab. This receptor was taken from a human donor with classical Hodgkin lymphoma. CDR3 amino acids: CASSQVSGGTDTQYF. DNA for the CDR3: TGCGCCAGCAGCCAAGTTAGCGGGGGCACAGATACGCAGTATTTT.